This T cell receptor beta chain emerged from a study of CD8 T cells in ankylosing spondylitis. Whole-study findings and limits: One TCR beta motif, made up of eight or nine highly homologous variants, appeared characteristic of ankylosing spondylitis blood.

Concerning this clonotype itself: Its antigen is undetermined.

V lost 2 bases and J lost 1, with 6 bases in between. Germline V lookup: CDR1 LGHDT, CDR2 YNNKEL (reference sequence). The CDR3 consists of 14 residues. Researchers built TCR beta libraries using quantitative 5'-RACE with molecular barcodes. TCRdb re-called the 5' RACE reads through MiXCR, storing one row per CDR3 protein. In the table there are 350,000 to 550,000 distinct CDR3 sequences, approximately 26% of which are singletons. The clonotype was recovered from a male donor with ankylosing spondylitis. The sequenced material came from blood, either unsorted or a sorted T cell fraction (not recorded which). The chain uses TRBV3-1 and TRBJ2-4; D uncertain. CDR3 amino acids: CASSQLKAKNIQYF. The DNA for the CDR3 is TGTGCCAGCAGCCAATTGAAGGCCAAAAACATTCAGTACTTC.